This TCR beta chain was identified in a study of blood T cell repertoires in COVID-19 (dated by TCRdb to about 2020). For context, the study as a whole: Samples covering the acute and convalescent phases of COVID-19 were provided by collaborators in the United States, Italy and Spain. The prospective study material was composed of cDNA or gDNA derived from T cells, B-cell-depleted T cells, or PBMCs. Subjects who had been exposed to COVID-19, were actively infected with it, or had recovered from it provided the deeply sampled blood TCRbeta repertoires that made up the dataset. The repertoires were released in a freely available public database intended as a resource for research on the immune response to SARS-CoV-2. Samples were obtained from the ongoing ImmuneRACE study (first 160 participants) and from 1,200 or so subjects provided by 6 global collaborators. Nearly every sample came with metadata listing a de-identified subject ID, COVID-19 status, age in years and sex. Where available, HLA class I and class II types were obtained from metadata supplied by the sample provider rather than from assay-based typing.

About this clone itself: Its antigen specificity is not known. No base quality values were provided; no much bigger clone lies one nucleotide off.

TCRbeta CDR3 regions were amplified from genomic DNA by means of the immunoSEQ Assay, a bias-controlled multiplex PCR. The paper's data handling went like this. Within the assay, amplification of reference gene primers was used to estimate how many nucleated cells each sample contained. To quantify the absolute abundance of each unique TCRbeta CDR3 rearrangement, sequence reads were collapsed and filtered. For each sample, productive Simpson clonality was calculated as the square root of Simpson's diversity index over productive rearrangements. TCRdb retrieved this table from immuneACCESS and kept in-frame rearrangements only. Not all clones are present; in checked studies, unresolved V genes account for under half, and no reason is known for the remainder. V and J calls and clone size are those listed in that table; D and trimming were worked out from the DNA. The sample table shows fewer than 40,000 clones, and around 86% are seen once. Approximately 6.6% of the sample rests with the top ten.

The study at large found these results: How much clinical and demographic metadata was included differed by source and by participant, and the metadata was provided uncurated.

The collaborating institutions used their own protocols to collect whole blood in K2EDTA tubes. For TCRbeta analysis, collaborators shipped samples as frozen whole blood, isolated PBMCs, or DNA extracted from either of those sample types. The clonotype originates from a human donor in a cohort sampled during active COVID-19. The specimen was peripheral blood.

The CDR3 reads as follows: CASSPPGQGPDSPLHF. The sequenced DNA is TGCGCCAGCAGTCCTCCGGGACAGGGACCGGATTCACCCCTCCACTTT. The sequence links TRBV10-2 to TRBJ1-6, with 9 bases matching TRBD1. Trimming accounts for 5 bases at V and 8 bases at J, while the number of junction bases matched to no gene is 10. In the germline V gene, CDR1 corresponds to WSHSY and CDR2 to SAAADI. The CDR3 has 16 amino acids, counting the end cysteine and phenylalanine. Left in the record is the CDR3 DNA by itself, 48 bases read in frame from the first base.